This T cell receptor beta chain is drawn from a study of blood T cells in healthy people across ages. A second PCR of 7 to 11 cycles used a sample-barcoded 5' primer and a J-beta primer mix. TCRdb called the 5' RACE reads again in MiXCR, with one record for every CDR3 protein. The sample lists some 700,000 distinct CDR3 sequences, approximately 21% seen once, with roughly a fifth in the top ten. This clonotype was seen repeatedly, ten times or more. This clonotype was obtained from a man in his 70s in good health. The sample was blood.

In DNA, the CDR3 is TGCAGTGCGTCGGGAGAGACCCAGTACTTC. Translating gives CSASGETQYF. The genes are TRBV20-1 and TRBJ2-5; D remains unclear. The CDR3 consists of 10 residues. CDR1 DFQATT and CDR2 SNEGSKA come from the germline V gene (reference sequence). Trimming shortened V by 6 bases and J by 4 bases, and 6 bases separated the two germline ends.